This T cell receptor beta chain was sequenced during a study of shared clonotypes between healthy human individuals. There are 15 residues in the CDR3. CDR1 and CDR2 (germline): SGHRS, YFSETQ. The V gene end was trimmed by 3 bases and the J gene end by 7 bases; junction bases not matched to a gene: 8. This clone was recorded only once. Its matching antigen is unknown. General observations from the study: Compared with clonotypes that all four donors shared, non-shared clonotypes had lower generation probabilities.

Measured with immunoSEQ multiplex PCR; TCRdb has only the in-frame clones, and not every one. The sample records over 1.5 million clones, 95% to 99% being singletons. Healthy HIV-negative adults with no recent acute infections or vaccinations were recruited as donors. Nashville, Tennessee was home to all donors, who were Caucasian adults. The TCR comes from a young man in good health. Sequenced: naive CD4+ T cells sorted from blood. Subset: CD45RA+ positively selected. The chain employs TRBV5-1 and TRBJ1-3, with 9 nucleotides matching TRBD1. The CDR3 sequence is CASSYTGQGQNTIYF. The CDR3 nucleotides are TGCGCCAGCAGCTATACTGGACAGGGGCAGAACACCATATATTTT.